These 5 T cell receptor beta chains were sequenced from one sample in a study of blood T cell repertoires in COVID-19. Sequenced by immunoSEQ multiplex PCR; TCRdb stores in-frame clones only, minus some. This sample has tens of thousands of clones; roughly 73% occur once, and the top ten carry around 59%. Material: peripheral blood. These receptors were obtained from a man of 80 years or more with acute or convalescent COVID-19.

This clone appeared a single time. The chain's CDR3 is CASSIAGPNYGYTF. The CDR3 DNA follows: TGTGCCAGTAGTATAGCAGGGCCTAACTATGGCTACACCTTC. The chain uses TRBV19 and TRBJ1-2; D may be TRBD1 (5 bases). Trimming left V 1 base short and J 0 bases short, with 6 bases between. Germline lookup yields CDR1 LNHDA and CDR2 SQIVND (reference sequence). This CDR3 is built from 14 residues.

V usage is TRBV5-8 and J usage is TRBJ1-5; D is uncertain. Germline loops: CDR1 SGHTS, CDR2 YDEGEE. Trimming took off 2 bases at V and 8 bases at J, with 11 bases between the two ends. The CDR3 consists of 13 residues. CDR3 in amino acids: CASSFTRLEPQHF. CDR3 DNA: TGTGCCAGCAGCTTTACGCGCCTGGAGCCCCAGCATTTT.

As DNA, the CDR3 is TGTGCCAGCTCACCGGGACAGGCGTACAATGAGCAGTTCTTC. This encodes CASSPGQAYNEQFF. The chain joins TRBV18 to TRBJ2-1; TRBD1 aligns across 8 bases. Losses at the gene ends were 3 bases for V and 4 bases for J; bases not matched to a gene: 2. This CDR3 spans 14 amino acids. The germline CDR1 and CDR2 sequences are KGHSH and LQKENI.

V and J are TRBV5-4 and TRBJ2-5, with TRBD2 matching over 10 bases. CDR3 length equals 14 residues. Germline V gene sequence: CDR1 SGHNT, CDR2 YYREEE (reference sequence). The ends lost 2 bases at V and 3 bases at J; junction bases unmatched: 1. CDR3 sequence (DNA): TGTGCCAGCAGCTTCCTAGCGGGGGAAGAGACCCAGTACTTC. It encodes CASSFLAGEETQYF.

This sequence joins TRBV12-1 and TRBJ2-7; the listed D gene, TRBD2, was not tested against the DNA. TRBV12-1 is a recognized pseudogene. CDR3 length equals 17 residues. The CDR3 DNA reads TGTGCCAGCAGCTCCCCGGGACTAGCGGGAACCAAATACGAGCAGTACTTC. Translating gives CASSSPGLAGTKYEQYF.